These 27 T cell receptor beta chains came from one sample sequenced in a study of T cells in localized non-small cell lung cancer (dated by TCRdb to the early 2020s). The protocol used for the library was the immunoSEQ multiplex PCR assay. The table comes from immuneACCESS by way of TCRdb, which keeps in-frame sequences with V and J called. Part of the clones is missing from these tables; in studies checked, under half for an unresolved V gene and the rest for unknown reasons. The sample contains tens of thousands of clones, 92% of them found a single time. Over 2% of the sample rests with the top ten. Specimen: peripheral blood, collected before any cancer treatment. Every receptor here comes from a female donor of 60 years or more with stage I lung adenocarcinoma.

A word on this clone: The same CDR3 can be traced to other DNA sequences in this sample. CDR3 amino acids: CASSSRDRPYYGYTF. The CDR3 DNA is TGTGCCAGCAGCTCGCGGGACAGGCCATACTATGGCTACACCTTC. This chain connects TRBV7-9 to TRBJ1-2; 8 bases map to TRBD1. With V trimmed by 4 bases and J by 3 bases, 7 bases remained unmatched. The CDR3 runs to 15 residues. Germline lookup yields CDR1 SEHNR and CDR2 FQNEAQ (reference sequence).

The V and J genes are TRBV5-1 and TRBJ1-5; D might be TRBD1 (6 bases). Between the trimmed V and J ends, which lost 0 bases and 0 bases, there was a span of 7 bases. Germline CDR1 and CDR2: SGHRS and YFSETQ. There are 15 residues in the CDR3. CDR3 DNA sequence: TGCGCCAGCAGCTTGGAAGGGGGTAGCAATCAGCCCCAGCATTTT. Its translation: CASSLEGGSNQPQHF.

The chain recombines TRBV5-4 with TRBJ1-2; 10 nucleotides align to TRBD1. The CDR3 spans 15 residues. The V and J ends lost 3 bases and 3 bases, in that order; junction bases with no gene match: 5. From germline, CDR1 is SGHNT and CDR2 YYREEE (reference sequence). Here the CDR3 reads CASSWGTGADYGYTF. CDR3 coding DNA: TGTGCCAGCAGCTGGGGGACAGGGGCTGACTATGGCTACACCTTC.

This sequence joins TRBV6-5 and TRBJ1-2; 8 bases match TRBD1. Looked up from germline, CDR1 is MNHEY and CDR2 is SVGAGI. V gave up 4 bases and J gave up 8 bases; unmatched junction bases: 9. The CDR3 is 14 amino acids. The CDR3 protein is CASSSRQGFRGYTF. Here the CDR3 DNA reads TGTGCCAGCAGTTCTCGACAGGGGTTTAGGGGCTACACCTTC.

The chain recombines TRBV5-6 with TRBJ2-1, with a tentative D call TRBD2 (6 bases). This CDR3 contains 16 residues. CDR1 is SGHDT, CDR2 YYEEEE, per germline. The V end lost 4 bases, the J end lost 0 bases, and 14 bases lay between the germline ends. CDR3 sequence reads: CASSPHRGSSYNEQFF. In DNA, the CDR3 is TGTGCCAGCAGCCCCCATCGGGGGAGCTCCTACAATGAGCAGTTCTTC.

The table lists this clone with a few counts. One junction end disagrees with the germline gene, perhaps due to a read error. The chain combines TRBV2 with TRBJ1-1; the D is unclear. CDR3 length equals 11 residues. Germline values: CDR1 SNHLY, CDR2 FYNNEI. The CDR3 reads CASSEARQAEF. The CDR3 DNA reads as TGTGCCAGCAGTGAAGCTCGGCAGGCGGAATTT.

The chain carries TRBV6-5 and TRBJ2-7; 7 bases fit TRBD1. V was pared by 0 bases and J by 2 bases, with 4 bases of the junction left unmatched. Germline-derived CDR1 and CDR2 are MNHEY and SVGAGI. The CDR3 has 15 amino acids. For the CDR3, the DNA is TGTGCCAGCAGTTACTCCCAGACAGGGACCTACGAGCAGTACTTC. Protein: CASSYSQTGTYEQYF.

DNA of the CDR3: TGCGCCAGCAGCCAAGGTCACAGGAACACCGGGGAGCTGTTTTTT. It translates to CASSQGHRNTGELFF. V usage is TRBV4-3 and J usage is TRBJ2-2; D call uncertain. With 1 base removed from V and 1 base from J, the gap between germline ends came to 7 bases. The CDR3 is 15 amino acids. Germline CDR1 LGHNA, CDR2 YSLEER.

The rearrangement joins TRBV5-1 to TRBJ1-2; TRBD1 matches 7 bases. The CDR3 has 16 amino acids. CDR1 is SGHRS and CDR2 is YFSETQ in the germline V gene. Germline trimming cut 6 bases from V and 6 bases from J; bases unmatched to any gene: 17. In DNA form, the CDR3 reads TGCGCCAGCAAAACTTCGGGCGGGACAGCCCTAGATGGCTACACCTTC. It translates to CASKTSGGTALDGYTF.

The chain has TRBV23-1 and TRBJ2-1; D gene unclear. TRBV23-1 is an ORF, with its function uncertain. This CDR3 contains 14 residues. V gave up 4 bases and J gave up 13 bases, with 20 bases separating them. CDR3 amino acids: CASSPLGGRRGQFF. CDR3 DNA sequence: TGCGCCAGCAGTCCGCTCGGTGGAAGGCGCGGTCAGTTCTTC.

This chain connects TRBV5-1 to TRBJ1-6, with 7 bases aligning to TRBD1. V trimming: 0 bases; J trimming: 9 bases; junction bases outside the gene matches: 15. This CDR3 has 18 residues. Germline loops: CDR1 SGHRS, CDR2 YFSETQ. The CDR3 reads CASSLARQGGGSSSPLHF. The CDR3 region has the DNA TGCGCCAGCAGCTTGGCCCGACAGGGAGGGGGATCCAGTTCACCCCTCCACTTT. Based on the CDR3 plus reference TRBV5-1 and TRBJ1-6, the full variable domain is KAGVTQTPRYLIKTRGQQVTLSCSPISGHRSVSWYQQTPGQGLQFLFEYFSETQRNKGNFPGRFSGRQFSNSRSEMNVSTLELGDSALYLCASSLARQGGGSSSPLHFGNGTRLTVT.

The chain recombines TRBV6-1 with TRBJ2-2; D gene unclear. The CDR3 has 14 residues. Trimming cost V 8 bases and J 0 bases, with 10 bases left between them. Germline-derived CDR1 and CDR2 are MNHNS and SASEGT. CDR3 DNA: TGTGCCAGCTGCCCTCTCGCGAACACCGGGGAGCTGTTTTTT. Amino acids: CASCPLANTGELFF.

V usage is TRBV6-6 and J usage is TRBJ2-7, with 10 bases lining up with TRBD2. The CDR3 covers 15 residues. CDR1 and CDR2 (germline): MNHNY, SVGAGI (reference sequence). The V segment lost 2 bases and the J segment 2 bases; nucleotides outside the gene matches: 3. CDR3 loop: CASSYDTSGAYEQYF. The CDR3, as DNA: TGTGCCAGCAGTTACGATACTAGCGGGGCCTACGAGCAGTACTTC.

The genes are TRBV5-6 and TRBJ1-2; a possible D gene is TRBD1 (6 bases). CDR1 and CDR2 (germline): SGHDT, YYEEEE. Trimming pared 4 bases from V and 0 bases from J, leaving 13 bases between. The CDR3 totals 15 residues. DNA of the CDR3: TGTGCCAGCAGCCCAACAGGGTCCTCTAACTATGGCTACACCTTC. Its translation is CASSPTGSSNYGYTF.

DNA for the CDR3: TGCGCCAGCACCCTTACAGGGGCGAACACTGAAGCTTTCTTT. Its protein product is CASTLTGANTEAFF. The chain employs TRBV5-1 and TRBJ1-1, with TRBD1 identical over 7 bases. This CDR3 is built from 14 residues. Germline CDR1 reads SGHRS; CDR2 reads YFSETQ. The J segment lost 1 base and the V segment lost 6 bases, leaving 6 bases of the junction unmatched.

The chain carries TRBV4-3 and TRBJ1-2; TRBD1 matches at 8 bases. Germline trimming cut 5 bases from V and 6 bases from J; bases unmatched to any gene: 14. Germline V gene sequence: CDR1 LGHNA, CDR2 YSLEER. The CDR3 length is 16 residues. The CDR3 loop is CASSTYVPGGENGYTF. For the CDR3, the DNA is TGCGCCAGCAGCACGTATGTTCCAGGGGGCGAGAATGGCTACACCTTC.

The count of this clone is one. The CDR3 bases are TGTGCCACCAGCAGTTTTACTAGGGGTGGGAAATCCTATGGCTACACCTTC. As protein: CATSSFTRGGKSYGYTF. The chain uses TRBV15 and TRBJ1-2; the D gene is possibly TRBD1 (5 bases). Deletions cut 3 bases from V and 4 bases from J, with 21 bases between. The germline V gene encodes CDR1 LNHNV and CDR2 YYDKDF (reference sequence). CDR3 length equals 17 residues.

The rearrangement joins TRBV10-3 to TRBJ1-5; 7 nucleotides line up with TRBD1. V lost 8 bases to trimming and J lost 5 bases; unmatched junction nucleotides: 3. This CDR3 is built from 12 residues. Germline CDR1 is ENHRY and CDR2 is SYGVKD. DNA of the CDR3: TGTGCCATCGGGCAGGGGGATCAGCCCCAGCATTTT. Amino acid sequence: CAIGQGDQPQHF.

V usage is TRBV5-1 and J usage is TRBJ1-1; D is undetermined. V gave up 0 bases and J gave up 1 base, with 13 bases separating them. This CDR3 region has 16 residues. CDR1 and CDR2 (germline): SGHRS, YFSETQ. The CDR3 sequence: CASSLVSGARNTEAFF. Written as DNA, the CDR3 is TGCGCCAGCAGCTTGGTGTCGGGAGCTAGGAACACTGAAGCTTTCTTT.

This sequence joins TRBV15 and TRBJ2-7; no clear D. There are 12 residues in the CDR3. Germline V lookup: CDR1 LNHNV, CDR2 YYDKDF (reference sequence). V was trimmed by 8 bases and J by 4 bases, leaving 12 bases between them. CDR3 amino acids: CATATSRYEQYF. Here the CDR3 DNA reads TGTGCCACCGCTACGAGCAGATACGAGCAGTACTTC.

The chain recombines TRBV6-1 with TRBJ1-2; D remains unclear. Germline V gene lookup returns CDR1 MNHNS and CDR2 SASEGT. This CDR3 region has 15 residues. V was clipped by 4 bases and J by 3 bases, with 15 bases between them. In DNA form, the CDR3 reads TGTGCCAGCAGTGGAGGACTGGAGGTACACTATGGCTACACCTTC. This sequence encodes CASSGGLEVHYGYTF.

This clone has only one observation. The V and J genes are TRBV5-1 and TRBJ2-7, with TRBD1 matching 11 bases. CDR3 length: 15 residues. The V segment lost 3 bases and the J segment 7 bases; nucleotides outside the gene matches: 9. Per the germline V gene, CDR1 is SGHRS and CDR2 is YFSETQ. The CDR3 spells CASSYDGQGAGEQYF. The DNA of the CDR3 is TGCGCCAGCAGCTACGACGGACAGGGGGCAGGTGAGCAGTACTTC.

The gene calls are TRBV4-1 and TRBJ1-5, with D uncertain. The CDR3 spans 15 residues. Germline V lookup: CDR1 MGHRA, CDR2 YSYEKL. Between the trimmed V and J ends, which lost 1 base and 3 bases, there was a span of 10 bases. Written as DNA, the CDR3 is TGCGCCAGCAGCCAAGGAAGGGCCCTCAATCAGCCCCAGCATTTT. Translating it yields CASSQGRALNQPQHF.

This clone was seen a single time. The rearrangement joins TRBV28 to TRBJ1-5; D uncertain. This CDR3 has 15 residues. Germline CDR1 is MDHEN and CDR2 is SYDVKM. V was shortened by 3 bases and J by 2 bases, with 11 bases between the two germline ends. The CDR3 loop reads CASSFGGSGNQPQHF. CDR3 DNA: TGTGCCAGCAGTTTCGGAGGGTCGGGCAATCAGCCCCAGCATTTT.

This clone appeared once. The CDR3 here is CASRLAGGNAGELFF. The CDR3, as DNA: TGTGCCAGCAGACTAGCGGGGGGCAACGCCGGGGAGCTGTTTTTT. This chain links TRBV27 with TRBJ2-2; 12 bases match TRBD2. The CDR3 contains 15 residues. Germline V gene data show CDR1 as MNHEY and CDR2 as SMNVEV (reference sequence). V trimming: 6 bases; J trimming: 6 bases; junction bases outside the gene matches: 5.

This chain connects TRBV27 to TRBJ2-1; D not resolved. In germline, CDR1 is MNHEY, CDR2 SMNVEV (reference sequence). The CDR3 runs to 15 residues. Trimming stripped 4 bases from V and 6 bases from J, with 16 bases between. CDR3 nucleotides: TGTGCCAGCAGTTCGGCGGTCCCGGTCCTCAATGAGCAGTTCTTC. Translation: CASSSAVPVLNEQFF.

This clone was picked up one time. The rearrangement uses TRBV30 and TRBJ2-7; weak D call: TRBD1 (5 bases). Trimming removed 0 bases at V and 2 bases at J, with 17 bases between. The CDR3 is 16 amino acids. Germline V lookup: CDR1 GTSNPN, CDR2 SVGIG (reference sequence). The CDR3 region has the DNA TGTGCCTGGAGTGTACAGCAGGCAGGGATCACCTACGAGCAGTACTTC. This codes for CAWSVQQAGITYEQYF.